Below, 21 T cell receptor beta chains from the same sample are listed, as sequenced in a study of OX40 agonist ivuxolimab in advanced cancers. Here immunoSEQ multiplex PCR was the method, and the copy in TCRdb shows in-frame clones only, minus some. This table has approximately 40,000 clones, approximately 88% appearing once. The sample consisted of CD4+ or CD8+ T cells sorted from blood, taken in a trial of the OX40 agonist ivuxolimab. The receptors were sampled from an adult with an advanced solid tumor such as melanoma, head and neck, liver or kidney cancer.

The chain has TRBV6-4 and TRBJ1-1, with D perhaps TRBD1 (6 bases). Germline lookup yields CDR1 MRHNA and CDR2 SNTAGT. V was shortened by 8 bases and J by 5 bases, with 15 bases between the two germline ends. The CDR3 spans 13 residues. The CDR3 coding sequence is TGTGCCAGCCCTGATAGGCAGGGGACTGAAGCTTTCTTT. It yields the protein CASPDRQGTEAFF.

The gene calls are TRBV15 and TRBJ2-6; 8 nucleotides match TRBD1. The CDR3 sequence is 19 residues long. Trimming took 0 bases from V and 0 from J; bases not matched to a gene: 7. Germline CDR1 reads LNHNV; CDR2 reads YYDKDF (reference sequence). The CDR3 sequence: CATSRDEGQGYSGANVLTF. The DNA of the CDR3 is TGTGCCACCAGCAGAGATGAAGGACAGGGCTACTCTGGGGCCAACGTCCTGACTTTC.

V and J are TRBV15 and TRBJ2-7; a weak D match, TRBD2 (5 bases). Germline-derived CDR1 and CDR2 are LNHNV and YYDKDF (reference sequence). Trimming left V 1 base short and J 6 bases short, with 10 bases between. This CDR3 comprises 13 residues. The CDR3: CATSRAGSGEQYF. Written as DNA, the CDR3 is TGTGCCACCAGCAGAGCGGGGTCAGGCGAGCAGTACTTC.

This chain's CDR3 is CASTPRAGPSPPYEQYF. In nucleotides, the CDR3 is TGCGCCAGCACCCCTCGGGCGGGACCGAGTCCCCCCTACGAGCAGTACTTC. The chain joins TRBV4-1 to TRBJ2-7; tentative D call: TRBD2 (6 bases). CDR3 length: 17 residues. Trimming shortened V by 7 bases and J by 2 bases, and 24 bases separated the two germline ends. Germline CDR1 reads MGHRA; CDR2 reads YSYEKL.

The sample holds a few counts of this clone. The V gene is TRBV9, the J gene TRBJ2-2; no definite D call. Per germline, CDR1 SGDLS and CDR2 YYNGEE. This CDR3 is built from 15 residues. V lost 3 bases to trimming and J lost 1 base, with 10 bases between them. The CDR3 DNA reads as TGTGCCAGCAGCGCTTGGACCATGAACACCGGGGAGCTGTTTTTT. Translated: CASSAWTMNTGELFF.

This rearrangement joins TRBV4-1 to TRBJ2-5; no clear D. The CDR3 has 16 amino acids. V lost 1 base to trimming and J lost 0 bases, with 12 bases between them. CDR1 is MGHRA, CDR2 YSYEKL, per germline. The CDR3 loop reads CASSQVDRRYQETQYF. The CDR3 nucleotides are TGCGCCAGCAGCCAAGTCGACCGCAGATACCAAGAGACCCAGTACTTC.

This chain links TRBV6-5 with TRBJ2-7; TRBD1 matches at 7 bases. The CDR3 contains 15 residues. Germline values: CDR1 MNHEY, CDR2 SVGAGI. Trimming at V came to 0 bases and at J to 2 bases, leaving 4 bases not matched to a gene. CDR3 DNA sequence: TGTGCCAGCAGTTACTCAGGGCAGGGGGCCTACGAGCAGTACTTC. This encodes CASSYSGQGAYEQYF.

This rearrangement joins TRBV4-1 to TRBJ2-1; a possible D gene is TRBD2 (6 bases). V lost 2 bases and J lost 12, with 17 bases in between. CDR3 length: 14 residues. Germline assignment: CDR1 MGHRA and CDR2 YSYEKL. CDR3 DNA: TGCGCCAGCAGCCAATTTCTAACGGGAGTTGGGCAGTTCTTC. Its protein is CASSQFLTGVGQFF.

The chain couples TRBV11-2 to TRBJ2-7, with D unresolved. Trimming removed 5 bases at V and 5 bases at J, with 22 bases between. Germline V gene lookup returns CDR1 SGHAT and CDR2 FQNNGV. The CDR3 sequence is 16 residues long. The CDR3 DNA sequence: TGTGCCAGCAGCCTCTCCGTAGGGCTCGAACTTAACGAGCAGTACTTC. Translated, it gives CASSLSVGLELNEQYF.

Sample share makes this clone medium-sized. This chain links TRBV2 with TRBJ2-3; 9 positions agree with TRBD2. The CDR3 has 14 residues. V was pared by 9 bases and J by 5 bases, with 9 bases of the junction left unmatched. The germline V gene has CDR1 SNHLY and CDR2 FYNNEI. DNA for the CDR3: TGTGCCAGTACCATAGCGGGAGTAGTAGATACGCAGTATTTT. Translated, it gives CASTIAGVVDTQYF. The full variable domain, its missing parts supplied by reference TRBV2 and TRBJ2-3, is EPEVTQTPSHQVTQMGQEVILRCVPISNHLYFYWYRQILGQKVEFLVSFYNNEISEKSEIFDDQFSVERPDGSNFTLKIRSTKLEDSAMYFCASTIAGVVDTQYFGPGTRLTVL.

This CDR3 is CASTINRGYYEQYF. For the CDR3, the DNA is TGTGCCAGCACTATCAACAGGGGGTACTACGAGCAGTACTTC. This rearrangement joins TRBV6-6 to TRBJ2-7, with TRBD1 matching 8 bases. The CDR3 has 14 amino acids. V shed 7 bases, J shed 3 bases, and the junction held 8 bases outside the gene matches. Looked up from germline, CDR1 is MNHNY and CDR2 is SVGAGI (reference sequence).

This chain links TRBV7-9 with TRBJ2-1, with TRBD1 matching 7 bases. V dropped 4 bases and J dropped 4; count of bases not matched to a gene: 7. Germline V CDR1 and CDR2: SEHNR, FQNEAQ (reference sequence). CDR3 size: 15 residues. The CDR3 DNA reads TGTGCCAGCAGCTCGACCGGGACAGTTTACAATGAGCAGTTCTTC. Its protein product is CASSSTGTVYNEQFF.

The chain combines TRBV6-4 with TRBJ2-1, with 10 bases fitting TRBD2. Germline CDR1 MRHNA, CDR2 SNTAGT. This CDR3 region has 16 residues. Trimming removed 6 bases from V and 2 bases from J; junction bases left unmatched: 7. The CDR3 DNA sequence: TGTGCCAGCAGGGAAGCTAGCGGGAGAACCTACAATGAGCAGTTCTTC. This translates into CASREASGRTYNEQFF.

The chain uses TRBV15 and TRBJ2-7; 8 bases align to TRBD1. This CDR3 is 14 amino acids long. In germline, CDR1 is LNHNV, CDR2 YYDKDF (reference sequence). V trimming: 2 bases; J trimming: 4 bases; junction bases outside the gene matches: 4. CDR3 in amino acids: CATSRYRGRYEQYF. The CDR3 bases are TGTGCCACCAGCAGATACAGGGGGAGGTACGAGCAGTACTTC.

This chain links TRBV10-2 with TRBJ2-7; either TRBD1 or TRBD2 may fit D (5 bases each). The V gene's germline CDR1 is WSHSY and CDR2 SAAADI. This CDR3 has 13 residues. With 8 bases removed from V and 0 bases from J, the gap between germline ends came to 11 bases. Written as DNA, the CDR3 is TGCGCCAGCCTTGAGGGACCCTCCTACGAGCAGTACTTC. Its translation: CASLEGPSYEQYF.

The rearrangement uses TRBV11-3 and TRBJ2-1; TRBD1 is a possible D gene (5 bases). This CDR3 region has 14 residues. Germline CDR1 and CDR2: SGHNT and YENEEA. With 5 bases removed from V and 3 bases from J, the gap between germline ends came to 11 bases. CDR3 DNA sequence: TGTGCCAGCAGCGACCCCGACAGCTACAATGAGCAGTTCTTC. This codes for CASSDPDSYNEQFF.

This clone is a singleton in its sample. The gene calls are TRBV7-9 and TRBJ2-7; 11 nucleotides agree with TRBD2. The junction had 19 bases not matched to a gene; V was cut back by 6 bases and J by 3 bases. The CDR3 is 19 residues long. CDR1 and CDR2 (germline): SEHNR, FQNEAQ (reference sequence). In DNA, the CDR3 is TGTGCCAGCAGTCCCCTGGGACAGGACGCTAGCGGGAGGTTCTACGAGCAGTACTTC. Protein: CASSPLGQDASGRFYEQYF.

This clone was detected only a few times. The chain has TRBV5-6 and TRBJ1-1, with no clear D. This CDR3 region has 12 residues. Trimming shortened V by 0 bases and J by 6 bases, and 6 bases separated the two germline ends. Germline V gene sequence: CDR1 SGHDT, CDR2 YYEEEE. The CDR3 is CASSLDKAEAFF. The CDR3 nucleotides read TGTGCCAGCAGCTTGGATAAGGCTGAAGCTTTCTTT.

The V gene is TRBV28, the J gene TRBJ2-3; 7 bases fit TRBD2. This CDR3 comprises 15 residues. After removal of 6 bases from V and 0 bases from J, the junction contained 6 bases not matched to a gene. Germline V gives CDR1 MDHEN, CDR2 SYDVKM. This CDR3 is CASRPLAVSTDTQYF. The CDR3 coding sequence is TGTGCCAGCAGGCCCCTAGCGGTTAGCACAGATACGCAGTATTTT. Variable domain in full (rest from reference TRBV28 and TRBJ2-3): DVKVTQSSRYLVKRTGEKVFLECVQDMDHENMFWYRQDPGLGLRLIYFSYDVKMKEKGDIPEGYSVSREKKERFSLILESASTNQTSMYLCASRPLAVSTDTQYFGPGTRLTVL.

This chain uses TRBV11-1 with TRBJ1-1; 8 nucleotides line up with TRBD1. The length of the CDR3 is 17 residues. The junction had 11 bases not matched to a gene; V was cut back by 5 bases and J by 0 bases. Looked up from germline, CDR1 is SGHAT and CDR2 is FQDESV (reference sequence). CDR3 sequence: CASSPRDRSSMNTEAFF. The CDR3 DNA follows: TGTGCCAGCAGCCCCCGGGACAGGTCCTCGATGAACACTGAAGCTTTCTTT. Using reference TRBV11-1 and TRBJ1-1 for the parts outside the CDR3, the full variable domain is EAEVAQSPRYKITEKSQAVAFWCDPISGHATLYWYRQILGQGPELLVQFQDESVVDDSQLPKDRFSAERLKGVDSTLKIQPAELGDSAMYLCASSPRDRSSMNTEAFFGQGTRLTVV.

V is TRBV4-1 and J is TRBJ2-1, with 7 bases that match TRBD2. Trimming took 0 bases from V and 6 from J; bases not matched to a gene: 8. The germline V gene encodes CDR1 MGHRA and CDR2 YSYEKL. This CDR3 is built from 16 residues. The CDR3 bases are TGCGCCAGCAGCCAAGACGCGGGAGCGTCGGGCAATGAGCAGTTCTTC. Its translation: CASSQDAGASGNEQFF.